This TCR beta chain was recorded in a study of blood T cell repertoires in COVID-19. This clone was seen just once. This table comes from immunoSEQ multiplex PCR, and its TCRdb copy is limited to in-frame clones, with some not included. The sample carries 84,000 or so clones, 83% recorded once. CDR1 and CDR2 from the germline V gene are LGHDT and YNNKEL (reference sequence). V was pared by 4 bases and J by 7 bases, with 12 bases between. The CDR3 consists of 13 residues. This sequence originates from an elderly woman with acute or convalescent COVID-19. Material: peripheral blood. The rearrangement uses TRBV3-1 (or the pseudogene TRBV3-2) and TRBJ2-3; the D is unclear. CDR3 in amino acids: CASSRRERYTQYF. CDR3 bases: TGTGCCAGCAGCCGCAGAGAGAGGTATACGCAGTATTTT.